A selection of T cell receptor beta chains follows, all from one sample in a study of T cells in localized non-small cell lung cancer. Here immunoSEQ multiplex PCR was the method, and the copy in TCRdb shows in-frame clones only, minus some. The repertoire includes tens of thousands of clones, around 86% of them detected once, and approximately 3.5% sits in the top ten. Sequencing used peripheral blood, obtained before any cancer treatment. The receptor source for this set is a man aged 18 to 50 with stage I lung adenocarcinoma. CDR3s include the opening cysteine and the closing phenylalanine or tryptophan. D genes are given only for firm matches. Clone sizes are given selectively: once, few, many, or a class where the clone is expanded.

cdr3_aa cdr3_nt d_call j_call v_call clone_size
CASSRRVSAYGYTF TGTGCCAGCAGTAGACGGGTGTCAGCCTATGGCTACACCTTC . TRBJ1-2 TRBV6-5 few
CASSLDHSQIYGYTF TGTGCCAGCAGCTTAGATCACAGCCAGATCTATGGCTACACCTTC . TRBJ1-2 TRBV7-2 .
CASSEYGTNTGELFF TGTGCCAGCAGTGAATACGGGACTAACACCGGGGAGCTGTTTTTT . TRBJ2-2 TRBV25-1 .
CASSSAGPVYGYTF TGTGCCAGCAGCTCCGCCGGGCCAGTCTATGGCTACACCTTC . TRBJ1-2 TRBV11-2 .
CASRPGQWSTEAFF TGTGCCAGCAGGCCAGGACAGTGGAGCACTGAAGCTTTCTTT . TRBJ1-1 TRBV7-2 .
CAWSVGTGRQPQHF TGTGCCTGGAGTGTAGGGACAGGGCGGCAGCCCCAGCATTTT TRBD1 TRBJ1-5 TRBV30 .
CASSSGGSYNEQFF TGTGCCAGCAGCTCTGGAGGGTCCTACAATGAGCAGTTCTTC . TRBJ2-1 TRBV5-4 .
CSASFGDQYF TGCAGTGCTAGCTTCGGGGACCAGTACTTC . TRBJ2-5 TRBV20-1 .
CASSVQPNTEAFF TGTGCCAGTAGTGTACAGCCGAACACTGAAGCTTTCTTT . TRBJ1-1 TRBV19 .
CASSLEGNTEAFF TGTGCCAGCAGTTTAGAGGGAAACACTGAAGCTTTCTTT . TRBJ1-1 TRBV28 .
CASSYYPPGENQPQHF TGTGCCAGCAGTTATTACCCTCCAGGGGAAAATCAGCCCCAGCATTTT . TRBJ1-5 TRBV6-5 .
CASSTRTGGNTNQPQHF TGTGCCAGTAGTACTCGGACAGGGGGAAATACAAATCAGCCCCAGCATTTT TRBD1 TRBJ1-5 TRBV19 .
CASSVTGAGANVLTF TGTGCCAGCTCAGTTACAGGGGCCGGGGCCAACGTCCTGACTTTC TRBD1 TRBJ2-6 TRBV18 .